This T cell receptor beta chain was sequenced for a study of regulatory T cells in long-lasting Graves disease. In its sample, this clonotype was seen many times. Stated time point: newly diagnosed GD, antithyroid drugs for less than 3 months. Following extraction of RNA from PBMCs, that RNA was used to make the TCR library. V was clipped by 5 bases and J by 3 bases, with 11 bases between them. Germline V gene data show CDR1 as MNHNS and CDR2 as SASEGT. The CDR3 runs to 13 residues. The TCR beta library used iRepertoire HTBI primers with Arm-PCR amplification of CDR3. In the authors' methods: Gene usage covered 62 TRBV and 14 TRBJ segments. TCRdb processed the multiplex PCR reads anew with MiXCR; each CDR3 protein has one entry. TCRdb's processing, not the study's, gives the V and J calls here. The data contain around 240,000 distinct CDR3 sequences, around 19% of them singletons. The data were also submitted as part of a second study, on T cells in Graves' hyperthyroidism and ophthalmopathy. As that report states: An initial round of RT-PCR targeting the TCR CDR3 relied on the HTBI primer set. Most expanded thyroid clonotypes above 0.001 recurred in blood.

The sample was peripheral blood mononuclear cells (PBMCs), taken at new diagnosis, from a patient treated with antithyroid drugs. The gene calls are TRBV6-1 and TRBJ2-7; D remains unclear. The source is a woman aged 30 to 39 with Graves disease. The CDR3 DNA is TGTGCCAGCAGTCGCACTGGAAACTACGAGCAGTACTTC. Protein: CASSRTGNYEQYF.